The source of this TCR beta chain is a study of shared clonotypes between healthy human individuals. Overall study: Plates per donor: three CD4 naive, three CD4 memory, two CD8 naive, one CD8 memory.

Libraries were prepared by immunoSEQ multiplex PCR; TCRdb keeps only in-frame clonotypes and omits some of them. The data hold 2 million to 2.5 million clones, with about 95% observed a single time. In germline, CDR1 is SGHDT, CDR2 YYEEEE. The CDR3 totals 13 residues. Trimming removed 2 bases at V and 0 bases at J, with 6 bases between. Worth noting for this clone: What it binds is unknown. The same CDR3 can be traced to other DNA sequences in this sample.

Terminally differentiated effector memory CD45RA+ cells were left out of the naive CD8 fraction, which was CD45RO-negative and positively selected for CCR7. The study, taken as a whole, reports: Non-shared clonotypes displayed generation probabilities falling below those of clonotypes present in all four donors.

This rearrangement joins TRBV5-6 to TRBJ2-7; D gene ambiguous. Sequenced sample: naive CD8+ T cells sorted from blood. The clonotype comes from a man aged 18 to 30 in good health. CDR3 sequence (DNA): TGTGCCAGCAGCTTTGGTCTCTCCTACGAGCAGTACTTC. Its translation: CASSFGLSYEQYF.